These 13 T cell receptor beta chains were all obtained from the same sample, sequenced in a study of blood T cell repertoires in COVID-19. Repertoires were generated with immunoSEQ multiplex PCR, while TCRdb's copy carries only in-frame clones and drops some. The sample lists about 310,000 clones, around 91% occurring once. The sequenced material came from PBMCs or T cells enriched from blood (not recorded which). The receptors shown here come from a woman between 18 and 29 years old with acute COVID-19.

V and J are TRBV12-3 or TRBV12-4 and TRBJ1-2; TRBD1 matches 10 bases. V was pared by 3 bases and J by 6 bases, with 1 base of the junction left unmatched. The CDR3 is 13 amino acids. The CDR3 DNA sequence: TGTGCCAGCAGTTTGGGACAGGGGCATGGCTACACCTTC. It codes for CASSLGQGHGYTF.

The chain recombines TRBV12-5 with TRBJ1-1; unclear D gene. V was pared by 2 bases and J by 6 bases, with 7 bases between. Germline CDR1 is LGHNT and CDR2 is FRNRAP. This CDR3 contains 12 residues. The chain's CDR3 is CASGLSEAEAFF. The CDR3 DNA sequence: TGTGCTAGTGGTTTGTCCGAGGCTGAAGCTTTCTTT.

This rearrangement joins TRBV9 to TRBJ1-4; 7 bases are shared with TRBD1. CDR1 and CDR2 from the germline V gene are SGDLS and YYNGEE. V shed 4 bases, J shed 6 bases, and the junction held 9 bases outside the gene matches. The length of the CDR3 is 15 residues. The CDR3 loop is CASSPGGQLYEKLFF. CDR3 sequence (DNA): TGTGCCAGCAGCCCAGGGGGACAGTTGTATGAAAAACTGTTTTTT.

The chain has TRBV5-1 and TRBJ1-1, with TRBD1 identical over 9 bases. The CDR3 length is 17 residues. Germline V gene lookup returns CDR1 SGHRS and CDR2 YFSETQ. Unmatched junction bases numbered 13, after V lost 3 bases and J lost 4 bases. Here the CDR3 DNA reads TGCGCCAGCAGCTCCGAACTGACTACGACAGGGGGCACTGAAGCTTTCTTT. Its translation is CASSSELTTTGGTEAFF.

This rearrangement joins TRBV5-1 to TRBJ1-3; D perhaps matches TRBD1 (5 bases). Germline CDR1 SGHRS, CDR2 YFSETQ. V was trimmed by 5 bases and J by 4 bases, leaving 13 bases between them. The CDR3 spans 14 residues. CDR3 coding DNA: TGCGCCAGCAGGGGCCGGGGGATCGGAAACACCATATATTTT. Protein sequence: CASRGRGIGNTIYF. Combining the CDR3 with reference TRBV5-1 and TRBJ1-3 gives the whole variable domain KAGVTQTPRYLIKTRGQQVTLSCSPISGHRSVSWYQQTPGQGLQFLFEYFSETQRNKGNFPGRFSGRQFSNSRSEMNVSTLELGDSALYLCASRGRGIGNTIYFGEGSWLTVV.

J is TRBJ2-5 and V is TRBV28; TRBD1 aligns across 7 bases. Per germline, CDR1 MDHEN and CDR2 SYDVKM. The V segment lost 4 bases and the J segment 1 base; nucleotides outside the gene matches: 6. This CDR3 has 15 residues. Here the CDR3 DNA reads TGTGCCAGCAGTTCGCACGGACAGGCCCAAGAGACCCAGTACTTC. Translating it yields CASSSHGQAQETQYF.

This rearrangement joins TRBV2 to TRBJ1-2; TRBD1 agrees at 9 bases. The CDR3 contains 13 residues. V shed 10 bases, J shed 0 bases, and the junction held 3 bases outside the gene matches. In germline, CDR1 is SNHLY, CDR2 FYNNEI. Here the CDR3 reads CATRQGANYGYTF. The CDR3 DNA follows: TGTGCCACAAGACAGGGGGCTAACTATGGCTACACCTTC.

The gene calls are TRBV6-4 and TRBJ1-6, with 10 bases aligning to TRBD1. This CDR3 region has 15 residues. Germline CDR1 reads MRHNA; CDR2 reads SNTAGT. V trimming: 8 bases; J trimming: 7 bases; junction bases outside the gene matches: 8. The CDR3 nucleotides read TGTGCCAGCGCCGGGACAGGGGCGGAAAATTCACCCCTCCACTTT. This gives the protein CASAGTGAENSPLHF.

The chain combines TRBV11-2 with TRBJ2-3; 9 nucleotides align to TRBD1. Germline CDR1 is SGHAT and CDR2 is FQNNGV. This CDR3 has 15 residues. V dropped 7 bases and J dropped 2; count of bases not matched to a gene: 7. DNA of the CDR3: TGTGCCAGCAATAAGGGGACAGGGCCCACAGATACGCAGTATTTT. It yields the protein CASNKGTGPTDTQYF.

The chain couples TRBV29-1 to TRBJ1-2, with a tentative D call TRBD1 (5 bases). The CDR3 is 12 amino acids. Trimming took off 6 bases at V and 4 bases at J, with 12 bases between the two ends. Germline V gives CDR1 SQVTM, CDR2 ANQGSEA. The CDR3 here is CSVGGGTYGYTF. For the CDR3, the DNA is TGCAGCGTGGGAGGTGGGACCTATGGCTACACCTTC.

CDR3 sequence: CASSVSGDRNSPLHF. The CDR3 DNA reads TGTGCCAGCAGCGTGAGCGGGGATCGTAATTCACCCCTCCACTTT. This chain uses TRBV9 with TRBJ1-6; D is unresolved. Per the germline V gene, CDR1 is SGDLS and CDR2 is YYNGEE. Trimming stripped 2 bases from V and 6 bases from J, with 12 bases between. The CDR3 consists of 15 residues.

V and J are TRBV10-3 and TRBJ2-2; D is perhaps TRBD2 (5 bases). The V gene's germline CDR1 is ENHRY and CDR2 SYGVKD. Deletions cut 1 base from V and 5 bases from J, with 14 bases between. The CDR3 sequence is 16 residues long. Here the CDR3 reads CAISEFPSTGTGELFF. The CDR3 nucleotides are TGTGCCATCAGTGAGTTTCCCAGCACGGGGACCGGGGAGCTGTTTTTT.

This chain joins TRBV6-6 and TRBJ2-5; the D is unclear. The CDR3 contains 13 residues. V was clipped by 6 bases and J by 5 bases, with 13 bases between them. CDR1 MNHNY and CDR2 SVGAGI come from the germline V gene (reference sequence). The CDR3 loop is CASSPVGVETQYF. The CDR3 DNA is TGTGCCAGCAGCCCGGTTGGAGTGGAGACCCAGTACTTC.